This T cell receptor beta chain came from a study of T cell responses to AZD1222 COVID-19 vaccine. The CDR3 has 16 amino acids. CDR1 and CDR2 (germline): SGHTA, FQGNSA. On this clone: At one end, the junction sequence differs from germline, possibly due to a read error.

Repertoires were generated with immunoSEQ multiplex PCR, while TCRdb's copy carries only in-frame clones and drops some. The table records some 110,000 clones, around 82% of them present only once. The V call is TRBV7-2, the J call TRBJ2-5, with TRBD2 identical over 15 bases. The sequence came from an adult in good health. Here the sequenced sample was peripheral blood, taken on day 0 of AZD1222 vaccination. The CDR3 sequence: CASGFRTSGRGGTQYF. CDR3 sequence (DNA): TGTGCCAGCGGCTTCCGGACTAGCGGGAGGGGGGGGACCCAGTACTTC.